One sample yielded the 5 T cell receptor beta chains listed below, sequenced in a study of regulatory T cells in long-lasting Graves disease. The time point: newly diagnosed GD, antithyroid drugs for less than 3 months. PBMC RNA was the source of the TCR library. Both iRepertoire HTBI primers and Arm-PCR of CDR3 regions were used to build the TCR beta libraries. Using its own MiXCR run on the multiplex PCR reads, TCRdb lists one record per CDR3 protein. The repertoire consists of about 530,000 distinct CDR3 sequences, with around 15% occurring once and the leading ten covering about 25%. These same data were also listed under a study on T cells in Graves' hyperthyroidism and ophthalmopathy.

The source was peripheral blood mononuclear cells (PBMCs), collected at new diagnosis, from a patient treated with antithyroid drugs. These receptors were obtained from a woman aged 40-60 years with Graves disease.

At least ten counts were recorded for this clonotype. J is TRBJ1-1 and V is TRBV2, with a weak D call TRBD1 (6 bases). There are 17 residues in the CDR3. V lost 0 bases and J lost 5, with 19 bases in between. Looked up from germline, CDR1 is SNHLY and CDR2 is FYNNEI. For the CDR3, the DNA is TGTGCCAGCAGTGAAGCGCTTCTGGCAGGGGAATCGACTGAAGCTTTCTTT. It yields the protein CASSEALLAGESTEAFF. Variable domain in full (rest from reference TRBV2 and TRBJ1-1): EPEVTQTPSHQVTQMGQEVILRCVPISNHLYFYWYRQILGQKVEFLVSFYNNEISEKSEIFDDQFSVERPDGSNFTLKIRSTKLEDSAMYFCASSEALLAGESTEAFFGQGTRLTVV.

This clonotype was seen more than once but under ten times. This chain joins TRBV19 and TRBJ2-1; D remains unclear. V gave up 7 bases and J gave up 1 base, with 14 bases separating them. The CDR3 is made up of 15 amino acids. The germline CDR1 and CDR2 sequences are LNHDA and SQIVND (reference sequence). In DNA form, the CDR3 reads TGTGCCAGTAATATTGACGACGGATCCTACAATGAGCAGTTCTTC. Protein sequence: CASNIDDGSYNEQFF.

The sample holds many counts of this clonotype. This chain connects TRBV3-1 to TRBJ1-2; D gene uncertain. CDR1 and CDR2 from the germline V gene are LGHDT and YNNKEL (reference sequence). This CDR3 has 14 amino acids. Trimming shortened V by 5 bases and J by 2 bases, and 12 bases separated the two germline ends. CDR3 nucleotide sequence: TGTGCCAGCAGCAGCCTGGCCTACAACTATGGCTACACCTTC. Translating it yields CASSSLAYNYGYTF.

The rearrangement joins TRBV10-3 to TRBJ2-6; D not certain. From germline, CDR1 is ENHRY and CDR2 SYGVKD. Trimming cost V 4 bases and J 0 bases, with 4 bases left between them. The CDR3 extends over 14 amino acids. This CDR3 reads CAISGPSGANVLTF. In DNA form, the CDR3 reads TGTGCCATCAGTGGCCCCTCTGGGGCCAACGTCCTGACTTTC.

The chain links TRBV19 to TRBJ2-1; 7 bases are shared with TRBD2. The DNA matches TRBJ2-5 better at its end, which makes the J call doubtful. The germline CDR1 and CDR2 sequences are LNHDA and SQIVND (reference sequence). This CDR3 has 14 amino acids. The CDR3 sequence is CASSIISGEGTQYF. The CDR3 nucleotides are TGTGCCAGTAGTATAATTTCCGGGGAGGGGACCCAGTACTTC.